This entry concerns a single T cell receptor (beta chain). This entry comes from a study of blood T cell repertoires in COVID-19. Across the study: In each case, the material was cDNA or gDNA derived from T cells, B-cell-depleted T cells, or PBMCs.

Data came from immunoSEQ multiplex PCR; TCRdb stores just in-frame clones and leaves some out. The table includes a few hundred thousand clones, 65% to 90% detected once. Trimming took off 2 bases at V and 1 base at J, with 9 bases between the two ends. Per germline, CDR1 SGHRS and CDR2 YFSETQ. The CDR3 consists of 14 residues. The chain uses TRBV5-1 and TRBJ1-1; D is unresolved. The receptor was isolated from a human donor in a cohort sampled during active COVID-19. Sequenced input: peripheral blood. For the CDR3, the DNA is TGCGCCAGCAGCTTATCACCTACGAACACTGAAGCTTTCTTT. It is translated as CASSLSPTNTEAFF.